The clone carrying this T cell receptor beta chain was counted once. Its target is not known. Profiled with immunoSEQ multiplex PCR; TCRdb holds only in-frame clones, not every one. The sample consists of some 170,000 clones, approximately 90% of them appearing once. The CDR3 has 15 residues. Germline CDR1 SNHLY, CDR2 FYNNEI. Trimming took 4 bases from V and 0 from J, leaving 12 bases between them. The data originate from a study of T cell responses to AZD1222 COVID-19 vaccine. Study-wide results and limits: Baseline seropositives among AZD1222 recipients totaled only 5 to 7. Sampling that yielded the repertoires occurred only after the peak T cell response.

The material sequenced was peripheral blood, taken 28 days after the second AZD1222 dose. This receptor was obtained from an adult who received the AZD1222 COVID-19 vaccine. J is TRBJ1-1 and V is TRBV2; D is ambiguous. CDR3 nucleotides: TGTGCCAGCAGTGGGCCGACAAGGATGAACACTGAAGCTTTCTTT. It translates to CASSGPTRMNTEAFF.